A single sample is the source of the 23 T cell receptor beta chains below, sequenced in a study of PD-1 blockade in classical Hodgkin lymphoma (dated by TCRdb to the early 2020s). Reading the label with the study, this specimen's time point is: cycle 2 day 1 (C2D1) of nivolumab. Every trial patient had relapsed after autologous stem cell transplantation, and cohorts A, B and C differed in prior brentuximab vedotin exposure. Libraries were made using the immunoSEQ multiplex PCR assay. TCRdb re-hosts the immuneACCESS table, in-frame sequences only. Its copies lack some clones; in the studies checked, an unresolved V gene accounts for under half of them, and the cause for the rest is not known. The sample table contains about 63,000 clones; only one count was recorded for roughly 91% of them. The top ten constitute 5.4% of the sample. This specimen consisted of peripheral blood mononuclear cells (PBMCs), obtained before the second cycle of nivolumab. The receptor source for this set is a human donor with classical Hodgkin lymphoma.

The gene calls are TRBV19 and TRBJ2-3; D ambiguous. The CDR3 covers 14 residues. Germline CDR1 and CDR2: LNHDA and SQIVND (reference sequence). Trimming left V 5 bases short and J 3 bases short, with 12 bases between. For the CDR3, the DNA is TGTGCCAGTAGTGCGACTTGGGGAACAGATACGCAGTATTTT. Residues: CASSATWGTDTQYF.

The chain carries TRBV27 and TRBJ1-6; tentative D call: TRBD1 (6 bases). The CDR3 totals 14 residues. Germline assignment: CDR1 MNHEY and CDR2 SMNVEV (reference sequence). Trimming shortened V by 6 bases and J by 9 bases, and 15 bases separated the two germline ends. In DNA, the CDR3 is TGTGCCAGCAGCCTTATCCAACAGGGTTCACCCCTCCACTTT. Protein: CASSLIQQGSPLHF.

V gene TRBV10-3 combines with J gene TRBJ1-2; possible D gene TRBD1, 5 bases. Per germline, CDR1 ENHRY and CDR2 SYGVKD. The CDR3 spans 13 residues. V gave up 6 bases and J gave up 3 bases, with 11 bases separating them. CDR3 in DNA: TGTGCCATCAGAAGGGGAGAGGACTATGGCTACACCTTC. It yields the protein CAIRRGEDYGYTF.

This clone turned up a few times. V is TRBV13 and J is TRBJ1-2, with unresolved D. Germline V gene sequence: CDR1 PRHDT, CDR2 FYEKMQ (reference sequence). This CDR3 is built from 14 residues. Trimming stripped 2 bases from V and 2 bases from J, with 9 bases between. The chain's CDR3 is CASSLFTENYGYTF. The DNA for the CDR3 is TGTGCCAGCAGCTTATTTACTGAGAACTATGGCTACACCTTC.

The chain carries TRBV2 and TRBJ2-3; 9 bases agree with TRBD1. Germline lookup yields CDR1 SNHLY and CDR2 FYNNEI. V was pared by 7 bases and J by 2 bases, with 4 bases of the junction left unmatched. This CDR3 has 14 amino acids. The CDR3 loop reads CASKGQGNTDTQYF. The CDR3 DNA reads as TGTGCCAGCAAGGGACAGGGAAACACAGATACGCAGTATTTT.

The V call is TRBV7-9, the J call TRBJ2-1, with unresolved D. V dropped 4 bases and J dropped 0 bases, with 7 bases sitting between them. This CDR3 region has 14 residues. The V gene's germline CDR1 is SEHNR and CDR2 FQNEAQ (reference sequence). The CDR3 here is CASSSPGSYNEQFF. Written as DNA, the CDR3 is TGTGCCAGCAGCTCACCGGGCTCCTACAATGAGCAGTTCTTC.

The V gene is TRBV5-1, the J gene TRBJ2-5, with D possibly TRBD2 on 7 matching bases. Between the trimmed V and J ends, which lost 2 bases and 5 bases, there was a span of 16 bases. The germline gives CDR1 SGHRS, CDR2 YFSETQ. This CDR3 has 15 residues. The chain's CDR3 is CASSLAGTRGETQYF. CDR3 coding DNA: TGCGCCAGCAGCTTAGCGGGGACGAGGGGGGAGACCCAGTACTTC. Drawing the rest from reference TRBV5-1 and TRBJ2-5, the complete variable domain is KAGVTQTPRYLIKTRGQQVTLSCSPISGHRSVSWYQQTPGQGLQFLFEYFSETQRNKGNFPGRFSGRQFSNSRSEMNVSTLELGDSALYLCASSLAGTRGETQYFGPGTRLLVL.

This clone was detected once. V usage is TRBV5-1 and J usage is TRBJ2-7, with 7 bases fitting TRBD1. This CDR3 is 14 amino acids long. V was pared by 0 bases and J by 3 bases, with 3 bases of the junction left unmatched. CDR1 and CDR2 (germline): SGHRS, YFSETQ. CDR3 coding DNA: TGCGCCAGCAGCTTGGCCGACAGGGTCTACGAGCAGTACTTC. The encoded protein is CASSLADRVYEQYF.

As concerns this clone: The same CDR3 can be traced to other DNA sequences in this sample. The V and J genes are TRBV5-1 and TRBJ1-1; D not resolved. CDR1 SGHRS and CDR2 YFSETQ come from the germline V gene. V lost 4 bases and J 0 bases, leaving 10 bases between the germline ends. This CDR3 is 14 amino acids long. CDR3 sequence reads: CASSQTGLNTEAFF. The DNA of the CDR3 is TGCGCCAGCAGCCAGACTGGTCTGAACACTGAAGCTTTCTTT. The whole variable domain, remainder taken from reference TRBV5-1 and TRBJ1-1, is KAGVTQTPRYLIKTRGQQVTLSCSPISGHRSVSWYQQTPGQGLQFLFEYFSETQRNKGNFPGRFSGRQFSNSRSEMNVSTLELGDSALYLCASSQTGLNTEAFFGQGTRLTVV.

With respect to this clone: Other DNA sequences in this specimen translate into the identical CDR3. CDR3 protein: CASSLQGGNTEAFF. CDR3 nucleotides: TGCGCCAGCAGCCTACAGGGGGGTAACACTGAAGCTTTCTTT. The chain uses TRBV5-1 and TRBJ1-1, with 8 bases aligning to TRBD1. CDR1 and CDR2 (germline): SGHRS, YFSETQ. This CDR3 has 14 residues. Unmatched junction bases numbered 4, after V lost 4 bases and J lost 2 bases. Full variable domain (rest looked up from reference TRBV5-1 and TRBJ1-1): KAGVTQTPRYLIKTRGQQVTLSCSPISGHRSVSWYQQTPGQGLQFLFEYFSETQRNKGNFPGRFSGRQFSNSRSEMNVSTLELGDSALYLCASSLQGGNTEAFFGQGTRLTVV.

The chain combines TRBV13 with TRBJ1-6; 9 bases map to TRBD1. Germline trimming cut 5 bases from V and 9 bases from J; bases unmatched to any gene: 5. This CDR3 comprises 14 residues. CDR1 and CDR2 from the germline V gene are PRHDT and FYEKMQ (reference sequence). This chain's CDR3 is CASSQDRGFSPLHF. As DNA, the CDR3 is TGTGCCAGCAGCCAGGACAGGGGATTTTCACCCCTCCACTTT.

This clone came up once. This chain uses TRBV5-1 with TRBJ2-5; a weak D match, TRBD2 (5 bases). The CDR3 loop spans 13 amino acids. Germline V gene sequence: CDR1 SGHRS, CDR2 YFSETQ. V lost 4 bases and J lost 8, with 15 bases in between. CDR3 sequence: CASSLLVEGTQYF. The CDR3 DNA is TGCGCCAGCAGCCTACTCGTTGAGGGAACCCAGTACTTC.

The V call is TRBV30, the J call TRBJ2-3; TRBD2 might be the D (7 bases). The V and J ends lost 1 base and 1 base respectively, with 9 bases between them. From germline, CDR1 is GTSNPN and CDR2 SVGIG (reference sequence). The CDR3 runs to 14 residues. As DNA, the CDR3 is TGTGCCTGGAGTGCGGGGGGCGGCACAGATACGCAGTATTTT. This codes for CAWSAGGGTDTQYF.

This sequence joins TRBV29-1 and TRBJ2-5; 8 bases line up with TRBD1. V lost 7 bases, J lost 4 bases, and 5 bases stayed unmatched. The germline CDR1 and CDR2 sequences are SQVTM and ANQGSEA. This CDR3 is built from 12 residues. DNA for the CDR3: TGCAGCGGCGCTGACAGGGGAGAGACCCAGTACTTC. It encodes CSGADRGETQYF.

V gene TRBV2 combines with J gene TRBJ1-4; maybe TRBD1 (5 bases). The CDR3 consists of 11 residues. CDR1 SNHLY and CDR2 FYNNEI come from the germline V gene. V was clipped by 8 bases and J by 7 bases, with 8 bases between them. CDR3 nucleotides: TGTGCCAGCGCCAGGGTTGAAAAACTGTTTTTT. As protein: CASARVEKLFF.

This sequence joins TRBV27 and TRBJ1-5; TRBD1 is a possible D gene (6 bases). Germline V gives CDR1 MNHEY, CDR2 SMNVEV (reference sequence). The V end lost 2 bases, the J end lost 7 bases, and 12 bases lay between the germline ends. This CDR3 contains 14 residues. The CDR3: CASSLTTGGQPQHF. The CDR3 DNA is TGTGCCAGCAGTTTAACGACAGGTGGCCAGCCCCAGCATTTT.

The chain carries TRBV5-1 and TRBJ2-3; D could derive from TRBD1 or TRBD2 (5 bases each). The length of the CDR3 is 14 residues. With 0 bases removed from V and 6 bases from J, the gap between germline ends came to 11 bases. CDR1 is SGHRS and CDR2 is YFSETQ in the germline V gene. CDR3 region: CASSLGDHTDTQYF. CDR3 coding DNA: TGCGCCAGCAGCTTGGGGGACCATACGGATACGCAGTATTTT.

This chain uses TRBV7-6 with TRBJ2-7; D may be TRBD1 (5 bases). Between the trimmed V and J ends, which lost 1 base and 0 bases, there was a span of 7 bases. This CDR3 contains 14 residues. The germline gives CDR1 SGHVS, CDR2 FNYEAQ. The CDR3 sequence: CASSLEGDSYEQYF. CDR3 DNA: TGTGCCAGCAGCTTAGAAGGGGACTCCTACGAGCAGTACTTC.

The table lists this clone with a few counts. Other DNA sequences from this sample encode an identical CDR3 as well. The chain couples TRBV6-5 to TRBJ1-2; 11 bases line up with TRBD1. Germline values: CDR1 MNHEY, CDR2 SVGAGI. The V gene end was trimmed by 4 bases and the J gene end by 4 bases; junction bases not matched to a gene: 5. This CDR3 contains 15 residues. This CDR3 reads CASSSRDRGVYGYTF. The DNA for the CDR3 is TGTGCCAGCAGTTCCAGGGACAGGGGGGTCTATGGCTACACCTTC.

The chain combines TRBV10-3 with TRBJ1-4, with 7 bases lining up with TRBD1. Trimming at V came to 6 bases and at J to 7 bases, leaving 5 bases not matched to a gene. In germline, CDR1 is ENHRY, CDR2 SYGVKD. The CDR3 totals 13 residues. The CDR3 reads CAIRGQIIEKLFF. CDR3 coding DNA: TGTGCCATCAGGGGACAGATAATTGAAAAACTGTTTTTT.

The chain employs TRBV5-1 and TRBJ2-2, with TRBD2 matching over 10 bases. The CDR3 loop spans 15 amino acids. Germline loops: CDR1 SGHRS, CDR2 YFSETQ. V lost 4 bases and J lost 4; bases outside the gene matches: 4. CDR3 in DNA: TGCGCCAGCAGCCTAGCGGGGGACGGCACCGGGGAGCTGTTTTTT. Its protein is CASSLAGDGTGELFF.

The chain combines TRBV5-1 with TRBJ2-3; D is unresolved. The germline V and J ends were trimmed by 7 bases and 4 bases, with 10 bases remaining between them. Germline V gene sequence: CDR1 SGHRS, CDR2 YFSETQ. This CDR3 has 12 amino acids. CDR3: CASGDSADTQYF. The CDR3 DNA reads as TGCGCCAGCGGCGACTCTGCAGATACGCAGTATTTT.

The V call is TRBV30, the J call TRBJ2-3; D unclear. Per the germline V gene, CDR1 is GTSNPN and CDR2 is SVGIG (reference sequence). The CDR3 covers 14 residues. V lost 2 bases and J 0 bases, leaving 9 bases between the germline ends. This CDR3 reads CAWSLGRSTDTQYF. The CDR3 coding sequence is TGTGCCTGGAGTTTAGGGCGGAGCACAGATACGCAGTATTTT.